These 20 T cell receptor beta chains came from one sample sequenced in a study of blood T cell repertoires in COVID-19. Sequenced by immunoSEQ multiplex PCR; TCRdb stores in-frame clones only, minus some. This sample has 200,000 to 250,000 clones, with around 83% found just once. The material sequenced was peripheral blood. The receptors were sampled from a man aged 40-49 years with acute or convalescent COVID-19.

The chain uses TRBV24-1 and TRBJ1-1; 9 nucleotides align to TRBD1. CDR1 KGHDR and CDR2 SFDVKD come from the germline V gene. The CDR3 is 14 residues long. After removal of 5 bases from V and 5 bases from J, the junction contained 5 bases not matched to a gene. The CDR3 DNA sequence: TGTGCCACCAGTGGGGACAGGGATGGGACTGAAGCTTTCTTT. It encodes CATSGDRDGTEAFF.

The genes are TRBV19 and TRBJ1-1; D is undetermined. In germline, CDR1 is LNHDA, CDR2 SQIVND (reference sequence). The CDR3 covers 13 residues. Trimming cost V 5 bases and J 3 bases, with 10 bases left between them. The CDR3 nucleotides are TGTGCCAGTAGTCCTACGGAGGACACTGAAGCTTTCTTT. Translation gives CASSPTEDTEAFF.

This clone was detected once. CDR3 loop: CSVWTRNTEAFF. The DNA of the CDR3 is TGCAGCGTCTGGACACGGAACACTGAAGCTTTCTTT. J is TRBJ1-1 and V is TRBV29-1; possibly TRBD1 for D (5 bases). Germline lookup yields CDR1 SQVTM and CDR2 ANQGSEA. CDR3 length equals 12 residues. V gave up 6 bases and J gave up 1 base, with 9 bases separating them. Full variable domain (remainder filled in from reference TRBV29-1 and TRBJ1-1): SAVISQKPSRDICQRGTSLTIQCQVDSQVTMMFWYRQQPGQSLTLIATANQGSEATYESGFVIDKFPISRPNLTFSTLTVSNMSPEDSSIYLCSVWTRNTEAFFGQGTRLTVV.

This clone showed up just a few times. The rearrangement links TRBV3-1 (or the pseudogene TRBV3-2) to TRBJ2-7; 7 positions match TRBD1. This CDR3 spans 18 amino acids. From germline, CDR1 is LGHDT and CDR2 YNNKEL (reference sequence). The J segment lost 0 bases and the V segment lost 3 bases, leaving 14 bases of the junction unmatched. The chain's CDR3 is CASSHNPGSTGSSYEQYF. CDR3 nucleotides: TGTGCCAGCAGCCACAACCCTGGGTCGACAGGGAGCTCCTACGAGCAGTACTTC.

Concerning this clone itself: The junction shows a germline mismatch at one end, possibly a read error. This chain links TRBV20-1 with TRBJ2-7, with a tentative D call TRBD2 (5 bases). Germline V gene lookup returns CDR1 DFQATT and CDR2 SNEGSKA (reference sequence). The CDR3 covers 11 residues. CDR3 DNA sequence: TGCAGCGCTAGGGAGTATAACGAGCAGTACTTC. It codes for CSAREYNEQYF.

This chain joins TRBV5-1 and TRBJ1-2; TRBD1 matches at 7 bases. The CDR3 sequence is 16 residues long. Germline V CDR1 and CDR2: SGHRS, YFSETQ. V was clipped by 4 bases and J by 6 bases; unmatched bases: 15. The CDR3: CASSLVPGHQGDGYTF. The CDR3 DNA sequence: TGCGCCAGCAGCCTGGTGCCGGGACACCAGGGGGATGGCTACACCTTC.

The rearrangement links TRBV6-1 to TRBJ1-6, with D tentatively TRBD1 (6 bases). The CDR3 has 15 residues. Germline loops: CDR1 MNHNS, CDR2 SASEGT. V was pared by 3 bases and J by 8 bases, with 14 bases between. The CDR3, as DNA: TGTGCCAGCAGTGATACAACAGGGATCTATTCACCCCTCCACTTT. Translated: CASSDTTGIYSPLHF.

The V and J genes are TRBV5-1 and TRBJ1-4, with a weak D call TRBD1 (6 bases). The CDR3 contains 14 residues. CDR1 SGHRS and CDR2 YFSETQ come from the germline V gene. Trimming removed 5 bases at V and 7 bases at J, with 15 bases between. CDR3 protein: CASRPDLQGEKLFF. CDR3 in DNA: TGCGCCAGCAGACCGGACCTACAGGGTGAAAAACTGTTTTTT.

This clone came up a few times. The CDR3 nucleotides are TGTGCCAGCAGACCAACGACAGGGGGCCCGGCTTTCTTT. This encodes CASRPTTGGPAFF. The chain links TRBV6-5 to TRBJ1-1, with 10 nucleotides matching TRBD1. The trim removed 6 bases at V and 11 bases at J, leaving 9 bases unmatched. This CDR3 has 13 residues. Per germline, CDR1 MNHEY and CDR2 SVGAGI.

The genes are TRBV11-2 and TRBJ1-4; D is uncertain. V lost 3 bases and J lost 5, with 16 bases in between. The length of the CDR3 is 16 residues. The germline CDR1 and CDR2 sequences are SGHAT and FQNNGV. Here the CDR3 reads CASSFYPAGENEKLFF. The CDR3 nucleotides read TGTGCCAGCAGCTTTTATCCGGCCGGAGAAAATGAAAAACTGTTTTTT.

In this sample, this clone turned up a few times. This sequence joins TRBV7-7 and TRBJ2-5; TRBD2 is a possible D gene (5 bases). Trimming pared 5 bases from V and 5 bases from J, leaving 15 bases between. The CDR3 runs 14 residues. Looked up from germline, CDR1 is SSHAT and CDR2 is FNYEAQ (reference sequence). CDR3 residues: CASSQNSGMETQYF. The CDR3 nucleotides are TGTGCCAGCAGCCAGAACTCGGGAATGGAGACCCAGTACTTC.

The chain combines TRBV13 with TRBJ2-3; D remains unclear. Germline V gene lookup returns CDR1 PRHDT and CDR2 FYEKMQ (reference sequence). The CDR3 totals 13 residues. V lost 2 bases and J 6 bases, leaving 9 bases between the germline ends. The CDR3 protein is CASSLLAGDTQYF. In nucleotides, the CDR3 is TGTGCCAGCAGCTTACTGGCAGGCGATACGCAGTATTTT.

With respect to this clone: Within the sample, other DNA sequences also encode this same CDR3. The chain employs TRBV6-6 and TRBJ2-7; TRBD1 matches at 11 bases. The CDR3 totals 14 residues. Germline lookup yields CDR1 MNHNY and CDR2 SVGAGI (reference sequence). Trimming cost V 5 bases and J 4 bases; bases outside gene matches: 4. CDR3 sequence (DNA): TGTGCCAGCAGTCCCGGACAGGGGGCGTACGAGCAGTACTTC. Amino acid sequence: CASSPGQGAYEQYF.

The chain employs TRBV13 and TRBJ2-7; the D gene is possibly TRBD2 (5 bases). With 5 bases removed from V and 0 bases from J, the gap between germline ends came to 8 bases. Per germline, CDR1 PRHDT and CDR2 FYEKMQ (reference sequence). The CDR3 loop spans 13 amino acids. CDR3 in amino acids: CASSSTSSYEQYF. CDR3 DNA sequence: TGTGCCAGCAGCAGCACTAGCTCCTACGAGCAGTACTTC.

CDR3 sequence reads: CASSEQGWTEAFF. The CDR3 region has the DNA TGTGCCAGCAGTGAACAGGGATGGACTGAAGCTTTCTTT. The gene calls are TRBV2 and TRBJ1-1; D is perhaps TRBD1 (5 bases). CDR1 is SNHLY and CDR2 is FYNNEI in the germline V gene. CDR3 length: 13 amino acids. Deletions cut 2 bases from V and 5 bases from J, with 9 bases between.

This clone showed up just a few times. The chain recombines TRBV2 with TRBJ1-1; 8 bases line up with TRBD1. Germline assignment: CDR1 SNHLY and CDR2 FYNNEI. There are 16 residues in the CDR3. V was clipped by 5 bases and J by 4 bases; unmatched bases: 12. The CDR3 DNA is TGTGCCAGCAGTCCCTCAGGGGGCGGGTGGGTCACTGAAGCTTTCTTT. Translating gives CASSPSGGGWVTEAFF.

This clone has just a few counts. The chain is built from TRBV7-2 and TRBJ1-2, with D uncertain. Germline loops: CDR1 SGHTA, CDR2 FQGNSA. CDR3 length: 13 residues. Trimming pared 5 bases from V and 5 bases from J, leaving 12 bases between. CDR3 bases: TGTGCCAGCAGCCAGCGGGATGTTTATGGCTACACCTTC. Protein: CASSQRDVYGYTF.

This CDR3 reads CASSLAGDSFYGYTF. The CDR3 region has the DNA TGCGCCAGCAGCTTGGCCGGGGACAGTTTTTACGGCTACACCTTC. The genes are TRBV5-1 and TRBJ1-2, with 7 bases that match TRBD1. Germline trimming cut 0 bases from V and 8 bases from J; bases unmatched to any gene: 10. CDR1 and CDR2 (germline): SGHRS, YFSETQ. The CDR3 extends over 15 amino acids.

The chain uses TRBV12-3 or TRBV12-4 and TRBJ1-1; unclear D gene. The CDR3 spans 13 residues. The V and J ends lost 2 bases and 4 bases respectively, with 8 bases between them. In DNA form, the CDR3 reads TGTGCCAGCAGTTTACAGGCAGGCACTGAAGCTTTCTTT. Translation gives CASSLQAGTEAFF.

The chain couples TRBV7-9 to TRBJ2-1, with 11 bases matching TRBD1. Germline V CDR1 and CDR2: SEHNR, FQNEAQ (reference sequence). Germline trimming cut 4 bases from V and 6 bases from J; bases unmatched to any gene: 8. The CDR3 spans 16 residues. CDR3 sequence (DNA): TGTGCCAGCAGCTCCACCGCCGGGACAGGGGGCAATGAGCAGTTCTTC. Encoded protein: CASSSTAGTGGNEQFF.